The rows below give T cell receptor beta chains drawn from one sample of a study of identifying expanded T cells in peripheral blood. The data were produced by immunoSEQ multiplex PCR, yet TCRdb's version contains in-frame clones alone and is incomplete. The data show roughly 100,000 clones, about nine tenths seen once. Sequencing was performed on blood. The receptor set was obtained from a person aged 18-69 years in good health. Both conserved end residues are part of each CDR3. The order of the fields is clone size, J gene, CDR3 length, V gene, D gene, CDR3 protein, CDR3 DNA. A D gene is named only where the DNA matches it firmly. Rows give clone size only sometimes, using once, few, many, or a class for an expanded clone.

- TRBJ1-2 14 TRBV6-1 - CASSPGTANYGYTF TGTGCCAGCAGCCCAGGGACCGCTAACTATGGCTACACCTTC
once TRBJ2-1 15 TRBV7-2 TRBD1 CASSPQTGGADEQFF TGTGCCAGCAGCCCCCAGACAGGGGGGGCGGATGAGCAGTTCTTC
- TRBJ2-1 17 TRBV18 - CASSPSPLAGSYNEQFF TGTGCCAGCTCCCCCTCCCCCTTGGCGGGCTCCTACAATGAGCAGTTCTTC
- TRBJ2-2 14 TRBV10-2 - CATREQTNTGELFF TGCGCCACCAGGGAGCAGACGAACACCGGGGAGCTGTTTTTT
- TRBJ1-1 12 TRBV6-1 - CASIGGWPEAFF TGTGCCAGCATTGGTGGGTGGCCTGAAGCTTTCTTT
- TRBJ2-2 10 TRBV28 - CASLKRKLFF TGTGCCAGCCTAAAGAGGAAACTGTTTTTT
- TRBJ2-4 14 TRBV7-2 TRBD1 CASSLQQGPHIQYF TGTGCCAGCAGCTTACAACAGGGGCCTCACATTCAGTACTTC
- TRBJ2-5 11 TRBV20-1 - CSALRSGEQYF TGCAGTGCGCTAAGGTCCGGGGAGCAGTACTTC
few TRBJ1-3 14 TRBV2 TRBD1 CASSPGQGGNTIYF TGTGCCAGCAGCCCGGGACAGGGAGGAAACACCATATATTTT
- TRBJ2-3 13 TRBV6-5 - CASSTDPTDTQYF TGTGCCAGCAGTACGGACCCCACAGATACGCAGTATTTT
- TRBJ2-2 14 TRBV7-9 - CASSWGVMTGELFF TGTGCCAGCAGCTGGGGGGTTATGACCGGGGAGCTGTTTTTT
- TRBJ2-3 10 TRBV7-9 - CASSGDTQYF TGTGCCAGCAGCGGAGATACGCAGTATTTT
- TRBJ1-3 14 TRBV4-2 - CASSQGWEGNTIYF TGTGCCAGCAGCCAAGGATGGGAAGGAAACACCATATATTTT
- TRBJ2-7 14 TRBV19 TRBD2 CASTSGSGSYEQYF TGTGCCAGTACTAGCGGGTCCGGCTCCTACGAGCAGTACTTC
- TRBJ2-2 16 TRBV4-3 - CASSSRDSLYTGELFF TGCGCCAGCAGCAGCCGGGACTCCCTGTACACCGGGGAGCTGTTTTTT
- TRBJ1-2 13 TRBV5-1 - CASSGGQDLGYTF TGCGCCAGCAGCGGAGGACAAGACCTTGGCTACACCTTC
few TRBJ1-5 13 TRBV19 - CASSTQRNQPQHF TGTGCCAGTAGTACCCAGCGGAATCAGCCCCAGCATTTT
- TRBJ1-1 13 TRBV11-1 - CASSLVSFTEAFF TGTGCCAGCAGCTTAGTAAGTTTCACTGAAGCTTTCTTT
- TRBJ1-3 15 TRBV19 - CASSGRAASGNTIYF TGTGCCAGTAGTGGCCGGGCAGCCTCTGGAAACACCATATATTTT
- TRBJ2-3 14 TRBV6-6 - CASSLDRSTDTQYF TGTGCCAGCAGTTTAGACAGGAGTACAGATACGCAGTATTTT
- TRBJ1-2 14 TRBV7-2 TRBD1 CASSSTRGNYGYTF TGTGCCAGCAGCTCAACCAGGGGGAACTATGGCTACACCTTC
- TRBJ2-3 13 TRBV6-1 - CASTGVGTDTQYF TGTGCCAGCACGGGGGTGGGGACAGATACGCAGTATTTT
- TRBJ2-1 14 TRBV7-2 - CASSSWARDNEQFF TGTGCCAGCAGCTCTTGGGCGCGGGACAATGAGCAGTTCTTC
once TRBJ1-2 14 TRBV5-6 TRBD1 CASRSGTGGRGYTF TGTGCCAGCAGGTCCGGGACAGGGGGTCGGGGCTACACCTTC
- TRBJ1-2 14 TRBV28 TRBD1 CASRPTGGVTGYTF TGTGCCAGCAGACCCACAGGGGGCGTTACTGGCTACACCTTC
- TRBJ2-3 15 TRBV6-1 - CASSELPGGRNTQYF TGTGCCAGCAGTGAACTGCCAGGGGGGAGGAATACGCAGTATTTT
- TRBJ1-2 15 TRBV6-1 - CASSERFWTTYGYTF TGTGCCAGCAGTGAAAGATTTTGGACAACATATGGCTACACCTTC
once TRBJ1-5 13 TRBV5-4 - CASSSGLNQPQHF TGTGCCAGCAGCTCGGGGCTCAATCAGCCCCAGCATTTT
- TRBJ1-1 16 TRBV5-1 - CASSLDPGRMNTEAFF TGCGCCAGCAGCTTGGATCCAGGGCGGATGAACACTGAAGCTTTCTTT
once TRBJ2-7 16 TRBV30 TRBD2 CAWSVPLGEGHYEQYF TGTGCCTGGAGTGTCCCCCTAGGGGAGGGGCACTACGAGCAGTACTTC
- TRBJ2-1 12 TRBV2 - CASSDQGIEQFF TGTGCCAGCAGTGATCAGGGTATTGAGCAGTTCTTC
- TRBJ1-5 15 TRBV14 TRBD1 CASSLGQGSNQPQHF TGTGCCAGCAGCCTCGGACAGGGCAGCAATCAGCCCCAGCATTTT
once TRBJ2-2 17 TRBV19 TRBD1 CASSIRKRGLSTGELFF TGTGCCAGTAGTATAAGAAAGAGGGGGCTTAGCACCGGGGAGCTGTTTTTT
- TRBJ1-5 17 TRBV28 TRBD1 CASSLGFPDRGNQPQHF TGTGCCAGCAGTTTGGGGTTCCCTGACAGGGGTAATCAGCCCCAGCATTTT
- TRBJ1-4 13 TRBV28 - CASDSATNEKLFF TGTGCCAGCGACAGTGCAACTAATGAAAAACTGTTTTTT
- TRBJ2-7 15 TRBV6-5 - CASSYAQGYSYEQYF TGTGCCAGCAGTTACGCCCAGGGTTACTCCTACGAGCAGTACTTC
- TRBJ1-4 14 TRBV6-6 TRBD1 CASTRTGPNEKLFF TGTGCCAGCACTCGGACAGGTCCAAATGAAAAACTGTTTTTT
once TRBJ2-7 16 TRBV5-1 TRBD1 CASSKASGGNTYEQYF TGCGCCAGCAGCAAAGCATCAGGGGGTAATACTTACGAGCAGTACTTC
once TRBJ2-6 14 TRBV19 - CASSLVSGANVLTF TGTGCCAGTAGTTTGGTTTCTGGGGCCAACGTCCTGACTTTC
once TRBJ2-7 15 TRBV6-5 TRBD1 CASTPWGTGDPEQYF TGTGCCAGCACACCATGGGGGACAGGGGATCCTGAGCAGTACTTC
few TRBJ1-5 16 TRBV6-1 - CASRETGLRRVQPQHF TGTGCCAGCAGGGAAACGGGACTCCGGAGGGTACAGCCCCAGCATTTT
- TRBJ1-1 13 TRBV5-6 - CASVSSANTEAFF TGTGCCAGCGTCTCTTCCGCGAACACTGAAGCTTTCTTT
- TRBJ2-1 14 TRBV19 TRBD2 CASSIGGAYNEQFF TGTGCCAGTAGTATCGGGGGGGCCTACAATGAGCAGTTCTTC
once TRBJ2-5 15 TRBV7-9 - CASSETDKNQETQYF TGTGCCAGCAGCGAGACAGATAAAAACCAAGAGACCCAGTACTTC
- TRBJ2-7 15 TRBV10-3 - CAIRGESGSSYEQYF TGTGCCATCAGGGGAGAAAGCGGGTCCTCCTACGAGCAGTACTTC
- TRBJ2-7 12 TRBV5-4 - CASSLAQGEQYF TGTGCCAGCAGCTTGGCCCAGGGCGAGCAGTACTTC
few TRBJ1-5 15 TRBV5-1 - CASSFGGSGNQPQHF TGCGCCAGCAGCTTTGGGGGCTCAGGGAATCAGCCCCAGCATTTT
- TRBJ2-3 15 TRBV6-5 TRBD2 CASRTGGDVGDTQYF TGTGCCAGCAGAACGGGGGGGGATGTTGGAGATACGCAGTATTTT
- TRBJ2-1 13 TRBV5-1 TRBD2 CASSFSSGKEQFF TGCGCCAGCAGCTTTTCTAGCGGGAAGGAGCAGTTCTTC
- TRBJ2-7 15 TRBV6-5 TRBD1 CASSSPSGGSYEQYF TGTGCCAGCTCCTCCCCGTCAGGGGGATCCTACGAGCAGTACTTC
once TRBJ2-3 16 TRBV18 TRBD2 CASSPEGLAGGDTQYF TGTGCCAGCTCACCAGAAGGACTAGCGGGGGGGGATACGCAGTATTTT
- TRBJ1-5 12 TRBV29-1 - CSVGAGHQPQHF TGCAGCGTTGGGGCAGGCCATCAGCCCCAGCATTTT
- TRBJ2-3 15 TRBV10-2 TRBD1 CASRWTGGSTDTQYF TGCGCCAGCAGATGGACAGGGGGGAGCACAGATACGCAGTATTTT